These 18 T cell receptor beta chains were all obtained from the same sample, sequenced in a study of shared clonotypes between healthy human individuals. Assay used: immunoSEQ multiplex PCR; TCRdb lists only in-frame clones, some missing. The profile shows over a million clones, more than 60% of them singletons. The sample taken for sequencing was memory CD4+ T cells sorted from blood. Subset described: CD45RA-negative fraction. The receptors stem from a man aged 18 to 29 in good health.

This clone was detected ten times or more. The chain has TRBV5-1 and TRBJ2-3, with 8 bases fitting TRBD1. V trimming: 0 bases; J trimming: 5 bases; junction bases outside the gene matches: 5. The CDR3 has 15 residues. The germline V gene has CDR1 SGHRS and CDR2 YFSETQ. CDR3 amino acids: CASSLDPGGKDTQYF. CDR3 nucleotide sequence: TGCGCCAGCAGCTTGGATCCAGGGGGCAAAGATACGCAGTATTTT.

This clone turned up a few times. The sample holds other DNA sequences that translate to the same CDR3. This chain connects TRBV14 to TRBJ2-3; 7 bases match TRBD1. Germline V lookup: CDR1 SGHDN, CDR2 FVKESK. V shed 6 bases, J shed 3 bases, and the junction held 3 bases outside the gene matches. CDR3 length: 13 amino acids. The DNA for the CDR3 is TGTGCCAGCAGTCTACAGGGGACAGATACGCAGTATTTT. Protein sequence: CASSLQGTDTQYF.

The genes are TRBV9 and TRBJ2-1; 7 bases match TRBD1. The length of the CDR3 is 14 residues. The V gene end was trimmed by 7 bases and the J gene end by 4 bases; junction bases not matched to a gene: 8. CDR1 SGDLS and CDR2 YYNGEE come from the germline V gene. The CDR3 is CASGAWGQYNEQFF. CDR3 nucleotides: TGTGCCAGCGGGGCCTGGGGACAGTACAATGAGCAGTTCTTC. Using reference TRBV9 and TRBJ2-1 for the parts outside the CDR3, the full variable domain is DSGVTQTPKHLITATGQRVTLRCSPRSGDLSVYWYQQSLDQGLQFLIQYYNGEERAKGNILERFSAQQFPDLHSELNLSSLELGDSALYFCASGAWGQYNEQFFGPGTRLTVL.

The gene calls are TRBV2 and TRBJ1-1; unclear D gene. The CDR3 loop spans 14 amino acids. CDR1 is SNHLY and CDR2 is FYNNEI in the germline V gene. Between the trimmed V and J ends, which lost 6 bases and 1 base, there was a span of 12 bases. Written as DNA, the CDR3 is TGTGCCAGCAGCCCTATACAGCAGAACACTGAAGCTTTCTTT. This encodes CASSPIQQNTEAFF.

The rearrangement links TRBV27 to TRBJ2-1; D is uncertain. Germline CDR1 MNHEY, CDR2 SMNVEV (reference sequence). The V end lost 2 bases, the J end lost 8 bases, and 13 bases lay between the germline ends. CDR3 size: 14 residues. In nucleotides, the CDR3 is TGTGCCAGCAGTTTAGCTAGTGTTAATGATGAGCAGTTCTTC. Translating it yields CASSLASVNDEQFF.

The chain recombines TRBV5-8 with TRBJ2-3; a weak D match, TRBD1 (6 bases). The V and J ends lost 1 base and 6 bases respectively, with 9 bases between them. Germline assignment: CDR1 SGHTS and CDR2 YDEGEE. The CDR3 loop spans 13 amino acids. The CDR3 here is CASSLSGVDTQYF. The DNA of the CDR3 is TGTGCCAGCAGCTTGTCAGGGGTGGATACGCAGTATTTT.

This chain connects TRBV28 to TRBJ2-7; D call uncertain. CDR1 is MDHEN and CDR2 is SYDVKM in the germline V gene. The ends were cut back, 5 bases at V and 7 bases at J, with 9 bases in the middle. The length of the CDR3 is 11 residues. For the CDR3, the DNA is TGTGCCAGCAGTCGATTAACAGAGCAGTACTTC. Its translation is CASSRLTEQYF.

The rearrangement uses TRBV2 and TRBJ2-7, with D perhaps matching TRBD1 (5 bases). Germline V gene lookup returns CDR1 SNHLY and CDR2 FYNNEI. Trimming cost V 7 bases and J 5 bases, with 15 bases left between them. The CDR3 length is 13 residues. DNA of the CDR3: TGTGCCAGCAACAGGCCCACCCTCCACGAGCAGTACTTC. Encoded protein: CASNRPTLHEQYF.

The chain couples TRBV7-9 to TRBJ2-2; D remains ambiguous. Germline CDR1 reads SEHNR; CDR2 reads FQNEAQ (reference sequence). This CDR3 region has 14 residues. The germline V and J ends were trimmed by 3 bases and 3 bases, with 8 bases remaining between them. The CDR3 is CASSLPVYTGELFF. The CDR3 DNA sequence: TGTGCCAGCAGCTTGCCAGTATACACCGGGGAGCTGTTTTTT.

As regards this clone: In the same sample, other DNA sequences code for this CDR3. The chain employs TRBV27 and TRBJ2-3; no definite D call. The CDR3 contains 11 residues. With 2 bases removed from V and 6 bases from J, the gap between germline ends came to 3 bases. CDR1 and CDR2 from the germline V gene are MNHEY and SMNVEV (reference sequence). The CDR3 spells CASSLGDTQYF. The CDR3 nucleotides are TGTGCCAGCAGTTTAGGGGATACGCAGTATTTT.

The chain has TRBV27 and TRBJ2-2; D gene uncertain. The CDR3 contains 15 residues. Germline V lookup: CDR1 MNHEY, CDR2 SMNVEV (reference sequence). V was clipped by 5 bases and J by 3 bases, with 13 bases between them. CDR3 region: CASSPRSSYTGELFF. The CDR3 nucleotides are TGTGCCAGCAGTCCCCGATCAAGCTACACCGGGGAGCTGTTTTTT.

V is TRBV5-5 and J is TRBJ2-7; D gene ambiguous. Germline V gene data show CDR1 as SGHKS and CDR2 as YYEKEE (reference sequence). There are 14 residues in the CDR3. V was clipped by 3 bases and J by 3 bases, with 13 bases between them. CDR3 region: CASSYRASDYEQYF. The CDR3 nucleotides are TGTGCCAGCAGCTACCGGGCATCCGACTACGAGCAGTACTTC.

The chain carries TRBV29-1 and TRBJ2-3; no firm D call. Germline values: CDR1 SQVTM, CDR2 ANQGSEA. The CDR3 length is 14 residues. Trimming left V 5 bases short and J 3 bases short, with 15 bases between. Written as DNA, the CDR3 is TGCAGCGTTTCCGTCGGTGGCGGAACAGATACGCAGTATTTT. Translated, it gives CSVSVGGGTDTQYF.

DNA for the CDR3: TGTGCCAGCAGAGACAGGGGGGCTGGAAACACCATATATTTT. It yields the protein CASRDRGAGNTIYF. This chain links TRBV6-6 with TRBJ1-3; 9 bases map to TRBD1. Unmatched junction bases numbered 2, after V lost 6 bases and J lost 2 bases. The CDR3 is made up of 14 amino acids. Germline V CDR1 and CDR2: MNHNY, SVGAGI (reference sequence).

V and J are TRBV11-2 and TRBJ1-3, with D perhaps TRBD1 (6 bases). The germline CDR1 and CDR2 sequences are SGHAT and FQNNGV. V lost 6 bases and J 0 bases, leaving 18 bases between the germline ends. The CDR3 spans 17 residues. CDR3 residues: CASRSIKQGSSGNTIYF. DNA for the CDR3: TGTGCCAGCAGAAGTATAAAGCAGGGGTCCTCTGGAAACACCATATATTTT.

The chain uses TRBV6-6 and TRBJ2-7, with TRBD1 matching over 11 bases. This CDR3 is built from 14 residues. The V gene's germline CDR1 is MNHNY and CDR2 SVGAGI (reference sequence). Trimming took 6 bases from V and 4 from J; bases not matched to a gene: 5. Here the CDR3 reads CASSEGQGAYEQYF. CDR3 in DNA: TGTGCCAGCAGCGAAGGACAGGGGGCTTACGAGCAGTACTTC.

This chain joins TRBV12-5 and TRBJ2-7; D is undetermined. This CDR3 has 12 residues. Trimming pared 2 bases from V and 6 bases from J, leaving 8 bases between. Per germline, CDR1 LGHNT and CDR2 FRNRAP. CDR3 sequence (DNA): TGTGCTAGTGGTTTGACCCGAACCGAGCAGTACTTC. This sequence encodes CASGLTRTEQYF.

The chain carries TRBV7-3 and TRBJ1-2, with TRBD1 matching 7 bases. CDR1 and CDR2 from the germline V gene are SGHTA and FQGTGA. The CDR3 spans 15 residues. With V trimmed by 4 bases and J by 5 bases, 10 bases remained unmatched. The CDR3: CASSSDRATAYGYTF. The CDR3 nucleotides are TGTGCCAGCAGCTCTGACAGGGCGACGGCTTATGGCTACACCTTC.